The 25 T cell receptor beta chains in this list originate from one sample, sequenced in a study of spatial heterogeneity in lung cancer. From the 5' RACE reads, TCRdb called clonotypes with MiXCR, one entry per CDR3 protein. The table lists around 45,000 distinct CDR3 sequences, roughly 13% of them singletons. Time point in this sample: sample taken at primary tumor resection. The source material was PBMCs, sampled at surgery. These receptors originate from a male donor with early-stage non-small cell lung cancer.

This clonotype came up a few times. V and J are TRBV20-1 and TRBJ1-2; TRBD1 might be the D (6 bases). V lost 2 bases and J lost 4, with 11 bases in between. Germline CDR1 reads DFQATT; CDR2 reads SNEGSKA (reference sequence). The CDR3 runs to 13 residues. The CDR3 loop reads CSARWDKRYGYTF. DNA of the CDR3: TGCAGTGCTAGATGGGACAAGCGCTATGGCTACACCTTC.

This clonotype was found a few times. This chain's CDR3 is CASSVRWGLAGGGNEQFF. In DNA form, the CDR3 reads TGTGCCAGCAGTGTAAGGTGGGGACTAGCGGGAGGAGGGAATGAGCAGTTCTTC. V and J are TRBV2 and TRBJ2-1; 15 bases line up with TRBD2. The germline gives CDR1 SNHLY, CDR2 FYNNEI. CDR3 length equals 18 residues. V was clipped by 4 bases and J by 7 bases; unmatched bases: 11.

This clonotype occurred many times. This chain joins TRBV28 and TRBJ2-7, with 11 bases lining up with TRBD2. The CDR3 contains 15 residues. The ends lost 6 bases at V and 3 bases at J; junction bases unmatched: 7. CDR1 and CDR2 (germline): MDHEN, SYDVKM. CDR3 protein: CASRIGLAGRYEQYF. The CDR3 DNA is TGTGCCAGCAGAATCGGACTAGCGGGCCGCTACGAGCAGTACTTC.

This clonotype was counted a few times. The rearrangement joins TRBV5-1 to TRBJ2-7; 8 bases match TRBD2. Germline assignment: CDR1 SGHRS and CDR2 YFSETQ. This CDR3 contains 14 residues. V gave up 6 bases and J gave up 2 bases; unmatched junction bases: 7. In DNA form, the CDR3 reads TGCGCCAGCAACCAGGGACTAGGGACCTACGAGCAGTACTTC. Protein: CASNQGLGTYEQYF.

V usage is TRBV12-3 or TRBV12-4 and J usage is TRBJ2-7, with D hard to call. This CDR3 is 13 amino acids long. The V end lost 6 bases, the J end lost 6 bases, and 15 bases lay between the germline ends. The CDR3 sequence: CASSSGPSSEQYF. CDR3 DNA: TGTGCCAGCAGCTCCGGACCGAGTAGCGAGCAGTACTTC.

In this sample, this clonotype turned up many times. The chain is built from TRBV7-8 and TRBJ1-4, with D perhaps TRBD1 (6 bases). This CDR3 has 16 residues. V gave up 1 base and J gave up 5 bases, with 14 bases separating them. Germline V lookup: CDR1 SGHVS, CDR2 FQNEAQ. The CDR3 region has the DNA TGTGCCAGCAGCTTAGTACCGACGAGGGGGAATGAAAAACTGTTTTTT. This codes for CASSLVPTRGNEKLFF.

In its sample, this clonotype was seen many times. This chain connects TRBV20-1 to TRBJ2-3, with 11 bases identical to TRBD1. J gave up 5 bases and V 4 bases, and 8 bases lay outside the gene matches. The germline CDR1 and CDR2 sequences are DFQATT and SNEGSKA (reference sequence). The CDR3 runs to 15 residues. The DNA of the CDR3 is TGCAGTGCTACAGGACAGGGGGCCGGGGTAGATACGCAGTATTTT. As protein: CSATGQGAGVDTQYF.

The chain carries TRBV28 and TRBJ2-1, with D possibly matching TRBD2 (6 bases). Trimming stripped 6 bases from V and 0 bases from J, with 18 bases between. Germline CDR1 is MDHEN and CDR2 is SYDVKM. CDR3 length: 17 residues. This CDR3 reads CASRGGLSGGSYNEQFF. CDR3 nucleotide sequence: TGTGCCAGCAGGGGAGGTTTAAGCGGAGGCTCCTACAATGAGCAGTTCTTC.

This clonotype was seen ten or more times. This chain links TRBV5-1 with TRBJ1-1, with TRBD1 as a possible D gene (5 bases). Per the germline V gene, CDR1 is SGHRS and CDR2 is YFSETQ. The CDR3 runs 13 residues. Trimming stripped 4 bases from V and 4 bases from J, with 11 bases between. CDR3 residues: CASSTRDGTEAFF. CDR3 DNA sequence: TGCGCCAGCAGCACCAGGGATGGCACTGAAGCTTTCTTT.

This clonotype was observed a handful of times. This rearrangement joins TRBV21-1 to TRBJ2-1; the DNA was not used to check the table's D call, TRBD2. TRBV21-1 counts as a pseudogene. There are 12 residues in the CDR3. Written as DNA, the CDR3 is TGTGCTAGGGGCGGGCCTTACAATGAGCAGTTCTTC. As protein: CARGGPYNEQFF.

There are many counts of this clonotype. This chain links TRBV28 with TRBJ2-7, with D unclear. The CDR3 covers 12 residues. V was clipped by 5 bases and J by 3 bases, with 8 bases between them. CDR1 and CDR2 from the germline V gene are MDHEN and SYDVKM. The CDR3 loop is CASSPDSYEQYF. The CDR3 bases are TGTGCCAGCAGTCCCGATAGCTACGAGCAGTACTTC. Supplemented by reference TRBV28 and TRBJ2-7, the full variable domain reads DVKVTQSSRYLVKRTGEKVFLECVQDMDHENMFWYRQDPGLGLRLIYFSYDVKMKEKGDIPEGYSVSREKKERFSLILESASTNQTSMYLCASSPDSYEQYFGPGTRLTVT.

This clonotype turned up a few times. DNA of the CDR3: TGTGCCAGCAGCCCCTCCGGGGGAGGATACTCCTACAATGAGCAGTTCTTC. Translated: CASSPSGGGYSYNEQFF. The chain has TRBV9 and TRBJ2-1; tentatively, D is TRBD2 (6 bases). Trimming stripped 4 bases from V and 0 bases from J, with 17 bases between. The CDR3 runs to 17 residues. Germline CDR1 and CDR2: SGDLS and YYNGEE.

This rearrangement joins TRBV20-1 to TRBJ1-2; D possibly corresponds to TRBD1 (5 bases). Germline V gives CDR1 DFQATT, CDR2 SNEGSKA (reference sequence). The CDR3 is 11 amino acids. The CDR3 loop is CRRGASYGYTF. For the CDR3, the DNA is TGCAGGAGGGGCGCTAGCTATGGCTACACCTTC.

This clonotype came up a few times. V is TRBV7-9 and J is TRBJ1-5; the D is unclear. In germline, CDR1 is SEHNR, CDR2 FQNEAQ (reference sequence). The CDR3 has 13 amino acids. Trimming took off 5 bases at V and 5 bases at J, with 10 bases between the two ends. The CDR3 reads CASSPVGDQPQHF. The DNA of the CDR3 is TGTGCCAGCAGCCCAGTAGGCGATCAGCCCCAGCATTTT.

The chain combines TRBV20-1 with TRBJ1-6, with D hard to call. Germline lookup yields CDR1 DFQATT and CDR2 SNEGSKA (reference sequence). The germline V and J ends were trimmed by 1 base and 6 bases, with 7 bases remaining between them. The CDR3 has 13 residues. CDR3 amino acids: CSARVGSNSPLHF. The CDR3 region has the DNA TGCAGTGCTAGAGTGGGAAGTAATTCACCCCTCCACTTT.

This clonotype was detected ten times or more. CDR3 DNA sequence: TGTGCCAGCAAAGTCTCGGGGCTTGAAAAACTGTTTTTT. Its protein is CASKVSGLEKLFF. The genes are TRBV2 and TRBJ1-4; tentative D call: TRBD1 (5 bases). Trimming left V 7 bases short and J 7 bases short, with 13 bases between. CDR3 length: 13 amino acids. Germline V CDR1 and CDR2: SNHLY, FYNNEI.

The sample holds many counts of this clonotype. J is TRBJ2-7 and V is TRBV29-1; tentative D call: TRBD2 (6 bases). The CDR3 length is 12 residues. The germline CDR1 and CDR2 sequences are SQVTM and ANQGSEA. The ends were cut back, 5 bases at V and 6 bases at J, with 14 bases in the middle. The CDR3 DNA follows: TGCAGCGTTTTATTCGGACTATCCGAGCAGTACTTC. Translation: CSVLFGLSEQYF.

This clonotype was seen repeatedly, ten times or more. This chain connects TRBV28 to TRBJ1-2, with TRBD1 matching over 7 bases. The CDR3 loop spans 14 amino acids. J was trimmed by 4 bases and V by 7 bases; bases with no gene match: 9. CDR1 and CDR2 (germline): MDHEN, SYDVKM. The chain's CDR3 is CASTQVGQLYGYTF. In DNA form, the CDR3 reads TGTGCCAGCACGCAGGTGGGACAGCTCTATGGCTACACCTTC.

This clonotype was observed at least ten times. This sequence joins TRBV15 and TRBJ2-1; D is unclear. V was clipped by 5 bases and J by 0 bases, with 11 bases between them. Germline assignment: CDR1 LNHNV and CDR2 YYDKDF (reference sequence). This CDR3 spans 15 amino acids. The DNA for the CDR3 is TGTGCCACCAGCGGCGCGCTGAGCTCCTACAATGAGCAGTTCTTC. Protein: CATSGALSSYNEQFF.

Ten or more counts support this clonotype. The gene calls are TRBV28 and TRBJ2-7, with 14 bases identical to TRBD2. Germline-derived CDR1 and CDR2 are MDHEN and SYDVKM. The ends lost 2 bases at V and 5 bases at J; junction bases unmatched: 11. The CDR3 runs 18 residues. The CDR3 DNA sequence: TGTGCCAGCAGTTTAGCCGGACTAGCGGGAGGAAATTTAGACGAGCAGTACTTC. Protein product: CASSLAGLAGGNLDEQYF.

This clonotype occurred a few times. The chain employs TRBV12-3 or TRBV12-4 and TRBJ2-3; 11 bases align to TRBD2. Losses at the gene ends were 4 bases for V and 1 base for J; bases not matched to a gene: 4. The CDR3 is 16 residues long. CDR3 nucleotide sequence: TGTGCCAGCAGTTCCGGGACTAGCGGTCGCACAGATACGCAGTATTTT. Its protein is CASSSGTSGRTDTQYF.

CDR3 protein: CSAGRAGGQDTQYF. CDR3 nucleotides: TGCAGTGCTGGTCGGGCGGGAGGGCAAGATACGCAGTATTTT. The V call is TRBV20-1, the J call TRBJ2-3; 9 bases line up with TRBD2. The trim removed 5 bases at V and 5 bases at J, leaving 8 bases unmatched. The CDR3 is 14 amino acids. Germline V CDR1 and CDR2: DFQATT, SNEGSKA (reference sequence).

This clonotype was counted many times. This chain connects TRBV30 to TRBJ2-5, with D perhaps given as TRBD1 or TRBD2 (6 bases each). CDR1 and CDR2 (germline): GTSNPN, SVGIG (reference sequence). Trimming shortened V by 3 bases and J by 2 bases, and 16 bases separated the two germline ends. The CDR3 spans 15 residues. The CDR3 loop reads CAWSEGGLQQETQYF. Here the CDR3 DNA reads TGTGCCTGGAGCGAGGGGGGACTGCAACAAGAGACCCAGTACTTC.

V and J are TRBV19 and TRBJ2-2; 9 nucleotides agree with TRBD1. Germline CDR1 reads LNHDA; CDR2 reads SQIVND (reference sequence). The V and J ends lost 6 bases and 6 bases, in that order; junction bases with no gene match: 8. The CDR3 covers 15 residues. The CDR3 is CASRRGQGQAGELFF. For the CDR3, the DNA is TGTGCCAGTAGGCGGGGACAGGGACAAGCCGGGGAGCTGTTTTTT.

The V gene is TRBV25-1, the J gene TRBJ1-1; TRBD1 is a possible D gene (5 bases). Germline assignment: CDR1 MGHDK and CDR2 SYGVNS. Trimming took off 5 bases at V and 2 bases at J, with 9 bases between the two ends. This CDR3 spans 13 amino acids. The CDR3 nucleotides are TGTGCCAGCAGTCGGGGGGGTAACACTGAAGCTTTCTTT. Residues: CASSRGGNTEAFF.